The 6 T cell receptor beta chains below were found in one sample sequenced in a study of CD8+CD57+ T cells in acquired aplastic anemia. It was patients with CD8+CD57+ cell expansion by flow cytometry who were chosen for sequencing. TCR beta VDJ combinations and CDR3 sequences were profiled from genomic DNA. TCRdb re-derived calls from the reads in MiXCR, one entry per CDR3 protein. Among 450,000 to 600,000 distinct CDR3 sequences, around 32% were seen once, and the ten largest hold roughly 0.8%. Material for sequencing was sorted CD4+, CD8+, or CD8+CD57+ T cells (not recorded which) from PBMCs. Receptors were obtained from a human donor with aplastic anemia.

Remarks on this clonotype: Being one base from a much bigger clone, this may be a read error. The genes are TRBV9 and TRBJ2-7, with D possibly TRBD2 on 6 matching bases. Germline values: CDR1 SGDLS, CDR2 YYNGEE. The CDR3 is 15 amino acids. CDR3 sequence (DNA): TGTGCCCGCAGCGCATTGGACGGGGGATCCTACGAGCAGTACTTC. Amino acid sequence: CARSALDGGSYEQYF.

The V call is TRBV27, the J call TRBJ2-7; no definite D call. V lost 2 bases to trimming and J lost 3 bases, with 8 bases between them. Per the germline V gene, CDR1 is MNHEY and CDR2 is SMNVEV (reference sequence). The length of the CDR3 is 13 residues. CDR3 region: CASSLGYGYEQYF. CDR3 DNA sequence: TGTGCCAGCAGTTTAGGGTATGGCTACGAGCAGTACTTC.

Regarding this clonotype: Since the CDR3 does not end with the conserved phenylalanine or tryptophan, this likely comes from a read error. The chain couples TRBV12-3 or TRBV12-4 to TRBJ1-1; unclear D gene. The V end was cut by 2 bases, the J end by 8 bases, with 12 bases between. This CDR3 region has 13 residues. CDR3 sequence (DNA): TGTGCCAGCAGTTTACTGGAGGACTCCGAAGCTTTCCTT. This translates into CASSLLEDSEAFL.

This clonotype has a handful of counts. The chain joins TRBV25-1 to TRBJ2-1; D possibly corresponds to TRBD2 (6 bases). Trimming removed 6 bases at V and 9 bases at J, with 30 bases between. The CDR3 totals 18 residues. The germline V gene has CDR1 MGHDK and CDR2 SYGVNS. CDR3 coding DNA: TGTGCCAGCAGACCAGATAGGGGCCCAAGACTAGACGGGAGTGAGCAGTTCTTC. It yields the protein CASRPDRGPRLDGSEQFF.

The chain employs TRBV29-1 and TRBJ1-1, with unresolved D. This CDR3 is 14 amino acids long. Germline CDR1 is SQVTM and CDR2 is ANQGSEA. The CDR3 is CSARRAEPNTEAFF. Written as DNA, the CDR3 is TGCAGTGCTCGGCGGGCAGAACCAAACACTGAAGCTTTCTTT.

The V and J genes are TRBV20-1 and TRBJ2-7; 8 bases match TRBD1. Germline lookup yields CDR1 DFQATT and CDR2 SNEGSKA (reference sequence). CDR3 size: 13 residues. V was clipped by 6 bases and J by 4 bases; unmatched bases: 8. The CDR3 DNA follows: TGCAGTGCGCCCGGACAGGGTGGATACGAGCAGTACTTC. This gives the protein CSAPGQGGYEQYF.